The clone carrying this T cell receptor (beta chain) has a handful of counts. Antigen specificity is unknown. The sample comes from a study of cytomegalovirus exposure and HLA in healthy donors. Regarding the study as a whole: Later genetic work tied a missense DCLRE1C variant to beta-chain V and J trimming. Previously analyzed data showed that most TCR beta V segments were productive at a frequency of about 87% or about 30%. Analysis performed later showed TCR beta chains linked to HLA being more clonally expanded than equally common others.

The PCR employed 60 Vbeta primers together with 13 Jbeta primers. Clones were read by immunoSEQ multiplex PCR, and TCRdb kept only the in-frame ones, dropping some. Of roughly 140,000 clones listed, around 72% are singletons. This receptor was taken from a human donor in good health. The specimen sequenced was PBMCs.

CDR3 nucleotide sequence: TGTGCCAGCAGCCTAGGGGGCGCCGAGACCCAGTACTTC. It yields the protein CASSLGGAETQYF. The V and J genes are TRBV6-1 and TRBJ2-5, with TRBD1 matching over 7 bases. This CDR3 is 13 amino acids long. In germline, CDR1 is MNHNS, CDR2 SASEGT. Germline trimming cut 6 bases from V and 5 bases from J; bases unmatched to any gene: 6.